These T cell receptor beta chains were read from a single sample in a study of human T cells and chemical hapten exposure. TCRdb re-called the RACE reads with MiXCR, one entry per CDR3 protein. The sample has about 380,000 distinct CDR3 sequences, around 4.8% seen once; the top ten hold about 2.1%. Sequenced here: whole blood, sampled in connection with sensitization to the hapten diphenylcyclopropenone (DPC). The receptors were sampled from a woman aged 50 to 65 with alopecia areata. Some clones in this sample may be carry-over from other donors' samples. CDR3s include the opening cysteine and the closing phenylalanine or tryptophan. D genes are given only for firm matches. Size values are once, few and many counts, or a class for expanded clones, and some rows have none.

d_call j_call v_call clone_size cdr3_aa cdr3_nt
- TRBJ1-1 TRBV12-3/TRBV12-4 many CASRQQVKDEAFF TGTGCCAGCAGGCAACAGGTAAAAGATGAAGCTTTCTTT
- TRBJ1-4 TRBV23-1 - CASSQYPFPNEKLFF TGCGCCAGCAGTCAATACCCCTTTCCTAATGAAAAACTGTTTTTT
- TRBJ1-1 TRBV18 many CASSPRDAVEAFF TGTGCCAGCTCACCGCGGGACGCCGTTGAAGCGTTCTTT
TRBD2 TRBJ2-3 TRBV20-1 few CSASLSGKNADTQYF TGCAGTGCTAGCCTTAGCGGGAAGAACGCAGATACGCAGTATTTT
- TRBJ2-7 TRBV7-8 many CASSPRDGYEQYF TGTGCCAGCAGCCCTCGCGACGGATACGAGCAGTACTTC
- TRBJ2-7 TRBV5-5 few CASSFGDRLFYEQYF TGTGCCAGCAGCTTCGGCGACAGGTTGTTCTACGAGCAGTACTTC
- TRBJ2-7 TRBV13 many CASSFGQTYEQYF TGTGCCAGCAGCTTCGGACAGACCTACGAGCAGTACTTC
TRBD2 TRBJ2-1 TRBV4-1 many CASSQDWASGIKDEQFF TGCGCCAGCAGCCAAGATTGGGCTAGCGGGATCAAGGATGAGCAGTTCTTC
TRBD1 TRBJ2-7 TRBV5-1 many CASSLVSQGANEQYF TGCGCCAGCAGCTTGGTGTCTCAGGGGGCAAACGAGCAGTACTTC
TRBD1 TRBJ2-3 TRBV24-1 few CATSDIQGKAGSASDTQYF TGTGCCACCAGTGACATACAGGGGAAGGCAGGATCGGCCTCAGATACGCAGTATTTT
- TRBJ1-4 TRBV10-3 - CAISESRRERNEKLFF TGTGCCATCAGTGAGTCGAGGAGGGAGAGGAATGAAAAACTGTTTTTT
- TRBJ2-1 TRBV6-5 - CASSYVSGFSRSEQFF TGTGCCAGCAGTTACGTTTCGGGCTTCTCTCGTAGTGAGCAGTTCTTC
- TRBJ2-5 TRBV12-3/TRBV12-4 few CASRQGGPETQYF TGTGCCAGCAGACAAGGGGGGCCAGAGACCCAGTACTTC
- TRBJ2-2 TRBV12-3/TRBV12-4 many CASRDSANTGELFF TGTGCCAGCAGGGACAGCGCGAACACCGGGGAGCTGTTTTTT
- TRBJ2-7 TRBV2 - CASTPYTGGQYF TGTGCCAGCACCCCATATACAGGAGGGCAGTACTTC
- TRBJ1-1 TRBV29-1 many CSVDISEAFF TGCAGCGTTGACATTTCAGAGGCTTTCTTT
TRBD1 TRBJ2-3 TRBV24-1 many CATSDIGTGEDTQYF TGTGCCACCAGTGATATCGGGACAGGGGAAGATACGCAGTATTTT
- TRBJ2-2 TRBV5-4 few CASSLGRTTTGELFF TGTGCCAGCAGCTTGGGCCGGACCACCACCGGGGAGCTGTTTTTT
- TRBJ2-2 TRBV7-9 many CASNSNPLAGELFF TGTGCCAGCAACTCTAACCCCCTGGCCGGGGAGCTGTTTTTT
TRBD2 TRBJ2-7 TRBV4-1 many CASSPVFGGSGYEQYF TGCGCCAGCTCCCCAGTCTTCGGGGGGAGTGGCTACGAGCAGTACTTC
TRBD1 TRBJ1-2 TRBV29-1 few CSVSAQGASNYGYTF TGCAGCGTTTCCGCACAGGGGGCCTCCAACTATGGCTACACCTTC
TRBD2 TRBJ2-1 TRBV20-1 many CSATVLAGGPNEQFF TGCAGTGCTACCGTACTAGCGGGGGGGCCGAATGAGCAGTTCTTC
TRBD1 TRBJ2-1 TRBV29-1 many CSVEGTGVNYNEQFF TGCAGCGTTGAGGGGACAGGGGTGAACTACAATGAGCAGTTCTTC
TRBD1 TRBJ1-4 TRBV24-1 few CATSDSTGGFNEKLFF TGTGCCACCAGTGATTCGACAGGGGGCTTTAATGAAAAACTGTTTTTT
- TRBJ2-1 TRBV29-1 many CSVDRGNEQFF TGCAGCGTTGACAGGGGAAATGAGCAGTTCTTC
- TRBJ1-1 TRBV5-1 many CASSLGSVGQINTEAFF TGCGCCAGCAGCTTGGGATCCGTCGGACAGATCAACACTGAAGCTTTCTTT
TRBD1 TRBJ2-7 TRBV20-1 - CSARAGGSYEQYF TGCAGTGCTAGAGCAGGGGGCAGCTACGAGCAGTACTTC
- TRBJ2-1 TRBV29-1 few CSVAQGGPYNEQFF TGCAGCGTAGCGCAGGGGGGACCGTACAATGAGCAGTTCTTC
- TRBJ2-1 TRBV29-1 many CSVGRENYNEQFF TGCAGCGTTGGCCGGGAGAACTACAATGAGCAGTTCTTC
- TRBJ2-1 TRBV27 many CASNRQTGVPDEQFF TGTGCCAGCAACCGACAGACAGGTGTGCCCGATGAGCAGTTCTTC
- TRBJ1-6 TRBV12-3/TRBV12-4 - CASSLSASPLHF TGTGCCAGCAGTTTATCAGCCTCACCCCTCCACTTT
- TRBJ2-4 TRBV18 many CASSPPGAPDIQYF TGTGCCAGCTCACCACCGGGAGCTCCGGACATTCAGTACTTC
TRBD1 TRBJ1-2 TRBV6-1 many CASSGFRGGSGYGYTF TGTGCCAGCAGTGGATTCAGGGGGGGCAGTGGTTACGGCTACACCTTC
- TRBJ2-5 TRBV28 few CASSPRPLQETQYF TGTGCCAGCAGTCCGCGGCCTCTCCAAGAGACCCAGTACTTC
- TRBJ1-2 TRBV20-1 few CSADDPGNYGYTF TGCAGTGCTGATGACCCCGGCAACTATGGCTACACCTTC
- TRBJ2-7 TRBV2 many CASNSVNEQYF TGTGCCAGCAACTCGGTGAACGAGCAGTACTTC
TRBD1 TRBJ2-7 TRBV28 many CASSLIQGALSHEQYF TGTGCCAGCAGTCTAATCCAGGGGGCTCTTTCCCACGAGCAGTACTTC
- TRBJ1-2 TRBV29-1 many CSVSSANYGYTF TGCAGCGTTTCTTCAGCTAACTATGGCTACACCTTC
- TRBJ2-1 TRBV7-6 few CASSLGGPQASNEQFF TGTGCCAGCAGCTTAGGAGGTCCACAGGCCTCTAATGAGCAGTTCTTC
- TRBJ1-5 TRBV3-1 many CASSFSRALSNQPQHF TGTGCCAGCAGCTTTTCACGTGCCCTTAGCAATCAGCCCCAGCATTTT
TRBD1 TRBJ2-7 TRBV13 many CASSLQGQGAGNEQYF TGTGCCAGCAGCTTACAGGGGCAGGGGGCAGGCAACGAGCAGTACTTC
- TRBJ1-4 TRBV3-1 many CASSQAGTINVKLFF TGTGCCAGCAGCCAAGCCGGGACGATCAACGTTAAACTGTTTTTT
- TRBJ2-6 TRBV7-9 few CASRPDKSGANVLTF TGTGCCAGCAGACCGGACAAATCTGGGGCCAACGTCCTGACTTTC
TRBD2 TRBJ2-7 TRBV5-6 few CASTSGGRYEQYF TGTGCCAGCACCAGCGGGGGCCGCTACGAGCAGTACTTC
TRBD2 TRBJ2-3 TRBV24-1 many CATSAAGSGTQYF TGTGCCACCTCCGCAGCGGGGAGTGGCACGCAGTATTTT
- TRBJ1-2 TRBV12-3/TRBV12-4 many CASSLGRGQGLLGYTF TGTGCCAGCAGTTTAGGAAGAGGTCAGGGCCTTTTGGGCTACACCTTC
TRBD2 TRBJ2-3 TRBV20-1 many CSARDPSGRAYTQYF TGCAGTGCTAGAGATCCCAGCGGGAGGGCATATACGCAGTATTTT
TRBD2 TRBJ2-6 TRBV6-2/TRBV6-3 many CASTPGGSGANVLTF TGTGCCAGCACCCCCGGGGGGTCTGGGGCCAACGTCCTGACTTTC
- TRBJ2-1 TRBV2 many CASGDPVEQFF TGTGCCAGCGGGGACCCCGTAGAGCAGTTCTTC
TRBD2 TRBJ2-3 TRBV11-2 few CASSPGGFDADTQYF TGTGCCAGCAGCCCGGGGGGGTTTGACGCAGATACGCAGTATTTT
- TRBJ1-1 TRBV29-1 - CSVGMMRNTEAFF TGCAGCGTTGGCATGATGAGGAACACTGAAGCTTTCTTT
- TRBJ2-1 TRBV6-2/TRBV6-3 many CASGTFGEQFF TGTGCCAGCGGGACATTCGGTGAGCAGTTCTTC
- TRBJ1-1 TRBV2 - CASSEGAARNTEAFF TGTGCCAGCAGTGAAGGGGCAGCCAGGAACACTGAAGCTTTCTTT